The T cell receptor beta chain under discussion was sequenced for a study of response to subunit inactivated influenza vaccine. Study outcomes and limitations: There was a suggestion from the authors that each seasonal influenza vaccination recruits few new T cells.

This clonotype has only a few counts. Antigen unknown. TCRdb itself ran the RT-PCR reads through MiXCR, one entry per CDR3 protein. The sample has approximately 730,000 distinct CDR3 sequences, about 15% seen once. The germline V gene has CDR1 KGHDR and CDR2 SFDVKD. With 9 bases removed from V and 8 bases from J, the gap between germline ends came to 16 bases. This CDR3 spans 13 amino acids. The sample in question was PBMCs from blood, obtained around 14 days before vaccination. The chain couples TRBV24-1 to TRBJ2-1; possible D gene TRBD1, 6 bases. This receptor was taken from a man in his fifties or sixties who received an inactivated influenza vaccine. This chain's CDR3 is CATQKQGVHEQFF. Here the CDR3 DNA reads TGTGCCACCCAAAAACAGGGAGTCCATGAGCAGTTCTTC.